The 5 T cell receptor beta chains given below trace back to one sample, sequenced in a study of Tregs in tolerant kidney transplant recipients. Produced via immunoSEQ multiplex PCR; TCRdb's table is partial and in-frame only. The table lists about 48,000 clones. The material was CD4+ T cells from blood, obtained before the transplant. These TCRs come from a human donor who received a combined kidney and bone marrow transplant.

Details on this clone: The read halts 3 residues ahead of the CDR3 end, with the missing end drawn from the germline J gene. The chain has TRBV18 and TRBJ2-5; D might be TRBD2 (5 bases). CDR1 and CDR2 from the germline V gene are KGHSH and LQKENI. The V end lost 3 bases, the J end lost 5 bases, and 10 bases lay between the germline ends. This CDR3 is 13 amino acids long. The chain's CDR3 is CASSPEGSETQYF. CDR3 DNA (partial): TGTGCCAGCTCACCTGAGGGCTCGGAGACC.

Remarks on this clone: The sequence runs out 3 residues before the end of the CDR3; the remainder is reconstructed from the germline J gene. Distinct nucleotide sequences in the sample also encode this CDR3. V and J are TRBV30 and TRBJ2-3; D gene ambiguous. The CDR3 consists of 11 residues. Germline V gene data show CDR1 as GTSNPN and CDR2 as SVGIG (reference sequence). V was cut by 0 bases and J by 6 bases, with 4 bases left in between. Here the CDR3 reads CAWSVGDTQYF. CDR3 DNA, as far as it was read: TGTGCCTGGAGTGTAGGGGATACG.

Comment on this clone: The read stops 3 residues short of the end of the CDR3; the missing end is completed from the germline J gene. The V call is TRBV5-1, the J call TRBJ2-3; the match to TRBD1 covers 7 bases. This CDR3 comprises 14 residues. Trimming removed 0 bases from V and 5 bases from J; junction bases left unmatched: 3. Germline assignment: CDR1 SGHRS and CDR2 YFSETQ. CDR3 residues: CASSLGQGEDTQYF. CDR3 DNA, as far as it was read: TGCGCCAGCAGCTTGGGGCAGGGGGAAGATACG.

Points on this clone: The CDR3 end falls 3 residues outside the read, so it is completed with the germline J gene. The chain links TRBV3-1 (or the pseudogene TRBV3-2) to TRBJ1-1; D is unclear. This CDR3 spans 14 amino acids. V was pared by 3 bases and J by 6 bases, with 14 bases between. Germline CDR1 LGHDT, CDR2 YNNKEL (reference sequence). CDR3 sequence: CASSHPTLEPEAFF. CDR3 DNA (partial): TGTGCCAGCAGCCATCCCACTTTAGAACCTGAA.

The CDR3: CASIRTVTSNTEAFF. Incomplete CDR3 DNA: TGTGCCAGTATACGCACAGTAACGTCGAACACTGAA. The chain recombines TRBV19 with TRBJ1-1; no firm D call. Read data end 3 residues before the CDR3 end; the end is taken from the germline J gene. Germline V gives CDR1 LNHDA, CDR2 SQIVND (reference sequence). The CDR3 spans 15 residues. V was trimmed by 7 bases and J by 1 base, leaving 16 bases between them.